These T cell receptor beta chains were read from a single sample in a study of blood T cell repertoires in COVID-19. TCRdb keeps only in-frame clones here, not all; method: immunoSEQ multiplex PCR. The sample holds about 170,000 clones; 87% are singletons and the top ten take 3.7%. Sequencing was done on a sample of peripheral blood. The receptors here all came from a man younger than 35 with active or convalescent COVID-19. CDR3s include the opening cysteine and the closing phenylalanine or tryptophan. Each record gives: J gene, D gene, clone size, V gene, CDR3 protein, CDR3 DNA. D genes are given only for firm matches. Clone size is given for some rows only: seen once, a few or many times, or a class if the clone is expanded.

TRBJ1-5	NA	once	TRBV3-1/TRBV3-2	CASSQGGSWGQPQHF	TGTGCCAGCAGCCAAGGAGGGTCTTGGGGTCAGCCCCAGCATTTT
TRBJ2-1	TRBD2	NA	TRBV27	CASSFRLAGGGEQFF	TGTGCCAGCAGTTTTCGACTAGCGGGGGGTGGTGAGCAGTTCTTC
TRBJ2-3	TRBD2	once	TRBV27	CASANRDYRTDTQYF	TGTGCCAGCGCTAACCGGGACTACCGCACAGATACGCAGTATTTT
TRBJ2-1	TRBD2	NA	TRBV12-5	CASGSAGGYNEQFF	TGTGCTAGTGGTTCGGCGGGGGGGTACAATGAGCAGTTCTTC
TRBJ1-5	NA	NA	TRBV19	CASSLDRLSNQPQHF	TGTGCCAGTAGTCTGGACAGACTCAGCAATCAGCCCCAGCATTTT
TRBJ2-1	TRBD2	few	TRBV24-1	CATAVAGEIYNEQFF	TGTGCCACGGCGGTAGCGGGAGAGATCTACAATGAGCAGTTCTTC
TRBJ1-2	NA	few	TRBV11-2	CASSLVSGAYGYGYTF	TGTGCCAGCAGCTTAGTTTCAGGGGCATATGGCTATGGCTACACCTTC
TRBJ1-1	NA	NA	TRBV15	CATSSGLVPEAFF	TGTGCCACCAGCAGCGGACTGGTCCCTGAAGCTTTCTTT
TRBJ2-1	TRBD2	NA	TRBV24-1	CATSDIFGSGGFNEQFF	TGTGCCACCAGTGACATTTTCGGTAGCGGGGGTTTCAATGAGCAGTTCTTC
TRBJ2-3	TRBD2	NA	TRBV28	CASSSPGASGGYTDTQYF	TGTGCCAGCAGTTCCCCGGGAGCTAGCGGGGGCTACACAGATACGCAGTATTTT
TRBJ2-5	NA	NA	TRBV3-1/TRBV3-2	CASSQEGRGETQYF	TGTGCCAGCAGCCAGGAGGGCCGGGGCGAGACCCAGTACTTC
TRBJ2-2	TRBD1	NA	TRBV4-3	CASSPRGQGTGELFF	TGCGCCAGCAGCCCTCGAGGACAGGGTACCGGGGAGCTGTTTTTT
TRBJ2-5	NA	once	TRBV6-2/TRBV6-3	CASSTEMQETQYF	TGTGCCAGCAGCACCGAGATGCAAGAGACCCAGTACTTC
TRBJ1-2	NA	NA	TRBV19	CASSSDSLFYGYTF	TGTGCCAGTAGTAGCGACTCTCTCTTCTATGGCTACACCTTC
TRBJ2-3	NA	once	TRBV12-3/TRBV12-4	CATSSGPDTQYF	TGTGCCACCTCATCAGGCCCAGATACGCAGTATTTT
TRBJ1-5	TRBD1	NA	TRBV4-1	CASSHDPGQGAEYSNQPQHF	TGCGCCAGCAGCCATGATCCTGGACAGGGGGCGGAGTATAGCAATCAGCCCCAGCATTTT
TRBJ1-5	TRBD1	NA	TRBV28	CASSFPDRAGVQPQHF	TGTGCCAGCAGTTTTCCCGACAGGGCCGGAGTTCAGCCCCAGCATTTT
TRBJ2-3	NA	NA	TRBV13	CASSNPPADTQYF	TGTGCCAGCAGCAACCCTCCTGCGGATACGCAGTATTTT
TRBJ1-1	TRBD1	once	TRBV7-9	CASSPTRGQGKDTEAFF	TGTGCCAGCAGCCCCACCCGTGGACAGGGGAAAGACACTGAAGCTTTCTTT
TRBJ2-1	TRBD1	NA	TRBV6-5	CASSTGHGTGNEQFF	TGTGCCAGCAGTACGGGGCACGGGACAGGGAATGAGCAGTTCTTC
TRBJ1-3	NA	NA	TRBV11-2	CASSSTLDTGNTIYF	TGTGCCAGCAGCTCTACCTTAGACACTGGAAACACCATATATTTT